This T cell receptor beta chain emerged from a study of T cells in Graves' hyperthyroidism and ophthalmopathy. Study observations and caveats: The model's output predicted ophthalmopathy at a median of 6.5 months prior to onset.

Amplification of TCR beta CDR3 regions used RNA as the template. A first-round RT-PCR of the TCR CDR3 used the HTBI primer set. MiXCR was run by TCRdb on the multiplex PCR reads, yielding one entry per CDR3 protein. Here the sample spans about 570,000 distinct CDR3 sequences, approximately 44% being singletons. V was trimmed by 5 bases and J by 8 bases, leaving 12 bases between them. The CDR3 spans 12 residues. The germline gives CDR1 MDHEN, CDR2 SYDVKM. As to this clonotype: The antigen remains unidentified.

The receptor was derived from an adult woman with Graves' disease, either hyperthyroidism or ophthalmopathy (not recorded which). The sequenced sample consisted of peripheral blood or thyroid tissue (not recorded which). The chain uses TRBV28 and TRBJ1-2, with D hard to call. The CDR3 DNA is TGTGCCAGCAGTACAAGTGTCGTCGGCTACACCTTC. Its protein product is CASSTSVVGYTF.